The source of this T cell receptor beta chain is a study of T cell repertoires in cytomegalovirus infection. Study at large: Public TCR beta signatures provided an indication of both CMV infection and a matching HLA type.

Concerning this clonotype itself: The antigen is not known.

Using its own MiXCR run on the reads, TCRdb lists one record per CDR3 protein. The sample holds 750,000 to 900,000 distinct CDR3 sequences, about 28% seen once. In germline, CDR1 is SGHTA, CDR2 FQGNSA. Between the trimmed V and J ends, which lost 5 bases and 2 bases, there was a span of 16 bases. The CDR3 loop spans 16 amino acids. The TCR sequence derives from a human donor in good health (CMV status not recorded). Some clones in this sample may be carry-over from other donors' samples. The sequencing used cultured CD8+ T cells from PBMCs, collected from culture after CMV antigen stimulation. The chain recombines TRBV7-2 with TRBJ1-5; no definite D call. The CDR3 here is CASSTRGEMGNQPQHF. The DNA of the CDR3 is TGTGCCAGCAGCACCCGTGGGGAAATGGGCAATCAGCCCCAGCATTTT.